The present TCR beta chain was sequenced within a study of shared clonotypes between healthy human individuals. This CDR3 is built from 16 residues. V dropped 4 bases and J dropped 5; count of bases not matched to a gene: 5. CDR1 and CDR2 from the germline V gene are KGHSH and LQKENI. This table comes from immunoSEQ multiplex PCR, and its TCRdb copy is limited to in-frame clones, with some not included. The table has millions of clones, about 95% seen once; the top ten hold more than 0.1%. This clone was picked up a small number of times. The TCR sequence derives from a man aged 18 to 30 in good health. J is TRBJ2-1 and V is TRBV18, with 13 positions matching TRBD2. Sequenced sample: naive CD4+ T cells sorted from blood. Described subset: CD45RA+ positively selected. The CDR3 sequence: CASSLTGTSGNNEQFF. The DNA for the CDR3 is TGTGCCAGCTCACTTACCGGGACTAGCGGGAACAATGAGCAGTTCTTC. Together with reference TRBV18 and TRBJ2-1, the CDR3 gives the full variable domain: NAGVMQNPRHLVRRRGQEARLRCSPMKGHSHVYWYRQLPEEGLKFMVYLQKENIIDESGMPKERFSAEFPKEGPSILRIQQVVRGDSAAYFCASSLTGTSGNNEQFFGPGTRLTVL.